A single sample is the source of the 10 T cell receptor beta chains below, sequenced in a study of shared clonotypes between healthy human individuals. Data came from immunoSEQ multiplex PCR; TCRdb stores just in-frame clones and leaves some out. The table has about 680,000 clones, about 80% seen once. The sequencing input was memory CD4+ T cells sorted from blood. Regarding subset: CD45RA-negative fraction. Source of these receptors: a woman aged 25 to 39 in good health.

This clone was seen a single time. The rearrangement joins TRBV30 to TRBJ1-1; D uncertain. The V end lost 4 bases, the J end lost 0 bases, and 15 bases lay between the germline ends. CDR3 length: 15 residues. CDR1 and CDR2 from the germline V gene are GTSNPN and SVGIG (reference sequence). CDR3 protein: CAWNSPTRMNTEAFF. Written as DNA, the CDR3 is TGTGCCTGGAATTCGCCGACACGGATGAACACTGAAGCTTTCTTT.

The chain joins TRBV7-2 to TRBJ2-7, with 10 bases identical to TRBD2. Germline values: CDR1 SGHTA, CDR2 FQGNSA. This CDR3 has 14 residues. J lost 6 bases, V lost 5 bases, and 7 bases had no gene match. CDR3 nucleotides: TGTGCCAGCAGCATTCGCCTAGCGGGAGCCGAGCAGTACTTC. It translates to CASSIRLAGAEQYF.

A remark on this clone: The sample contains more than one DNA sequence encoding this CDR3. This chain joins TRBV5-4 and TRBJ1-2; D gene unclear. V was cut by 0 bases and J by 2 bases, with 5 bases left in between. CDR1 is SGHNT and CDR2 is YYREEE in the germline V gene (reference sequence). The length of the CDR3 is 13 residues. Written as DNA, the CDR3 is TGTGCCAGCAGCTTGGACAGAAACTATGGCTACACCTTC. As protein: CASSLDRNYGYTF.

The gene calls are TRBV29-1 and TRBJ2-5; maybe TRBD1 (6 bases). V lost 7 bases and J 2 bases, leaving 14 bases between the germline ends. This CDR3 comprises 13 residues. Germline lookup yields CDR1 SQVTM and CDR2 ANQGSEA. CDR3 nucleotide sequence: TGCAGCGCCACAGGGTCCTCACAAGAGACCCAGTACTTC. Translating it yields CSATGSSQETQYF.

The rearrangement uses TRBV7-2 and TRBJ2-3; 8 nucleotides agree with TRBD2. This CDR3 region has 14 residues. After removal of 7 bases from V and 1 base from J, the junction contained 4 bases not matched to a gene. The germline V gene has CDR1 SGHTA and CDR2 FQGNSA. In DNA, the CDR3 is TGTGCCAGCAAGACGACTAGCGGCACAGATACGCAGTATTTT. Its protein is CASKTTSGTDTQYF.

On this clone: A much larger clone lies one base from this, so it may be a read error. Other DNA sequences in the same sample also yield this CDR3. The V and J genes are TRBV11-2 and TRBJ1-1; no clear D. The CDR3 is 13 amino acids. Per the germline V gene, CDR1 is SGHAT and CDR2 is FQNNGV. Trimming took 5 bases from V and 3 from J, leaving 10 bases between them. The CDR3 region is CASSPQRDTEAFF. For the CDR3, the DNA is TGTGCCAGCAGCCCTCAGAGGGACACTGAAGCTTTCTTT. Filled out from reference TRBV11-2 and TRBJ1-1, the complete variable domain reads EAGVAQSPRYKIIEKRQSVAFWCNPISGHATLYWYQQILGQGPKLLIQFQNNGVVDDSQLPKDRFSAERLKGVDSTLKIQPAKLEDSAVYLCASSPQRDTEAFFGQGTRLTVV.

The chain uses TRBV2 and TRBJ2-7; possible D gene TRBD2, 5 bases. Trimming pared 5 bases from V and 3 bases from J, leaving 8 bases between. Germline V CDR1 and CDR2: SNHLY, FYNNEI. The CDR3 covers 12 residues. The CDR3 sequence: CASSTAGYEQYF. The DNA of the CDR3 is TGTGCCAGCAGTACCGCGGGCTACGAGCAGTACTTC.

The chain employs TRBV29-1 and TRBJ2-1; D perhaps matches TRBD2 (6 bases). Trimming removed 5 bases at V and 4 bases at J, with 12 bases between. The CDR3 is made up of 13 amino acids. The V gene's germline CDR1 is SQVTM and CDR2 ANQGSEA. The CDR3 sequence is CSVLRGEYNEQFF. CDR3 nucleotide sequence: TGCAGCGTTCTTCGCGGGGAATACAATGAGCAGTTCTTC.

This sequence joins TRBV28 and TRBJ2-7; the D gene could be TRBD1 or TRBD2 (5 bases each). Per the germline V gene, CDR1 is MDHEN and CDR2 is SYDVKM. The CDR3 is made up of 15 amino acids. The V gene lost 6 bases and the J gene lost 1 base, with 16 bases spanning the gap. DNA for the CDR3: TGTGCCAGCAGCGTGGCCGGGACCGGGTCCTACGAGCAGTACTTC. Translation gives CASSVAGTGSYEQYF.

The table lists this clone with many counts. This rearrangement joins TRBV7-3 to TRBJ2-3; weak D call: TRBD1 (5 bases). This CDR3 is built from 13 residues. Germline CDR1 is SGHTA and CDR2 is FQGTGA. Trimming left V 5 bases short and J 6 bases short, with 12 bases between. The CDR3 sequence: CASSTTGHDTQYF. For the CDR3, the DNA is TGTGCCAGCAGCACCACTGGACACGATACGCAGTATTTT. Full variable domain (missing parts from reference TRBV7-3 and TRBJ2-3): GAGVSQTPSNKVTEKGKYVELRCDPISGHTALYWYRQSLGQGPEFLIYFQGTGAADDSGLPNDRFFAVRPEGSVSTLKIQRTERGDSAVYLCASSTTGHDTQYFGPGTRLTVL.